The next 14 T cell receptor beta chains were all read from a single sample in a study of cytomegalovirus exposure and HLA in healthy donors. Both 60 Vbeta primers and 13 Jbeta primers went into the PCR. The assay was immunoSEQ multiplex PCR, and TCRdb's table has in-frame clones only and misses some. The sample includes some 130,000 clones, about two thirds of them seen just once. Sequenced input: PBMCs. These receptors were collected from a woman aged 60 to 75 in good health and CMV-seropositive.

This sequence joins TRBV6-5 and TRBJ2-1, with 13 bases lining up with TRBD2. The CDR3 has 14 amino acids. CDR1 and CDR2 from the germline V gene are MNHEY and SVGAGI. J gave up 10 bases and V 5 bases, and 5 bases lay outside the gene matches. The CDR3 DNA is TGTGCCAGCAGTCGACTAGCGGGGGGCTCCGAGCAGTTCTTC. It encodes CASSRLAGGSEQFF.

The chain is built from TRBV19 and TRBJ1-6, with 12 bases matching TRBD1. V lost 3 bases and J lost 4; bases outside the gene matches: 1. Germline CDR1 reads LNHDA; CDR2 reads SQIVND (reference sequence). The length of the CDR3 is 16 residues. The CDR3 spells CASSMGQGAYNSPLHF. CDR3 DNA sequence: TGTGCCAGTAGTATGGGACAGGGGGCATATAATTCACCCCTCCACTTT.

The chain links TRBV9 to TRBJ1-5; TRBD1 matches 7 bases. V dropped 0 bases and J dropped 6; count of bases not matched to a gene: 6. Germline loops: CDR1 SGDLS, CDR2 YYNGEE. This CDR3 is 15 amino acids long. The CDR3 coding sequence is TGTGCCAGCAGCGTAGGAGGGGGCGTTGGTCAGCCCCAGCATTTT. As protein: CASSVGGGVGQPQHF.

This clone showed up just once. The V and J genes are TRBV5-3 and TRBJ1-5, with D unclear. Being an ORF, TRBV5-3 has a function that is uncertain. The germline V and J ends were trimmed by 5 bases and 14 bases, with 23 bases remaining between them. This CDR3 spans 14 amino acids. This chain's CDR3 is CARRLRLWRSEKHF. The CDR3 DNA reads TGTGCCAGAAGATTGAGACTATGGCGGTCGGAAAAGCATTTT.

J is TRBJ2-5 and V is TRBV5-6, with 10 bases matching TRBD1. Germline CDR1 is SGHDT and CDR2 is YYEEEE. This CDR3 region has 14 residues. After removal of 2 bases from V and 3 bases from J, the junction contained 1 base not matched to a gene. CDR3 region: CASSFGTGEETQYF. CDR3 DNA: TGTGCCAGCAGCTTCGGGACAGGGGAAGAGACCCAGTACTTC. The variable domain in full, with the rest retrieved from reference TRBV5-6 and TRBJ2-5, is DAGVTQSPTHLIKTRGQQVTLRCSPKSGHDTVSWYQQALGQGPQFIFQYYEEEERQRGNFPDRFSGHQFPNYSSELNVNALLLGDSALYLCASSFGTGEETQYFGPGTRLLVL.

The rearrangement uses TRBV5-1 and TRBJ2-2, with D possibly being TRBD1 (6 bases). Trimming took off 2 bases at V and 4 bases at J, with 12 bases between the two ends. The CDR3 covers 15 residues. CDR1 and CDR2 (germline): SGHRS, YFSETQ. CDR3 amino acids: CASSFTGRGTGELFF. CDR3 nucleotide sequence: TGCGCCAGCAGCTTCACAGGGAGAGGCACCGGGGAGCTGTTTTTT.

This chain uses TRBV19 with TRBJ1-5, with D possibly TRBD1 on 5 matching bases. This CDR3 has 16 amino acids. V was cut by 5 bases and J by 2 bases, with 16 bases left in between. Germline CDR1 LNHDA, CDR2 SQIVND (reference sequence). As DNA, the CDR3 is TGTGCCAGTAGTCTTGGCGGGGGGAGAGGCAATCAGCCCCAGCATTTT. It specifies CASSLGGGRGNQPQHF. Based on the CDR3 plus reference TRBV19 and TRBJ1-5, the full variable domain is DGGITQSPKYLFRKEGQNVTLSCEQNLNHDAMYWYRQDPGQGLRLIYYSQIVNDFQKGDIAEGYSVSREKKESFPLTVTSAQKNPTAFYLCASSLGGGRGNQPQHFGDGTRLSIL.

This chain uses TRBV5-1 with TRBJ2-7; 8 bases agree with TRBD2. Germline loops: CDR1 SGHRS, CDR2 YFSETQ. V was pared by 3 bases and J by 2 bases, with 7 bases of the junction left unmatched. CDR3 size: 15 residues. CDR3 amino acids: CASSSAGAAPYEQYF. The DNA of the CDR3 is TGCGCCAGCAGCTCAGCGGGGGCCGCCCCCTACGAGCAGTACTTC.

The CDR3 loop is CASSVDWRGSYNEQFF. The CDR3 DNA is TGTGCCAGCAGCGTAGATTGGCGGGGGTCCTACAATGAGCAGTTCTTC. The chain couples TRBV9 to TRBJ2-1; the match to TRBD2 covers 7 bases. With V trimmed by 0 bases and J by 1 base, 4 bases remained unmatched. Germline V gene sequence: CDR1 SGDLS, CDR2 YYNGEE. The CDR3 runs to 16 residues.

The J gene is TRBJ2-4, the V gene TRBV5-4; the match to TRBD1 covers 10 bases. The CDR3 totals 19 residues. V was pared by 0 bases and J by 1 base, with 10 bases of the junction left unmatched. CDR1 SGHNT and CDR2 YYREEE come from the germline V gene (reference sequence). The CDR3 here is CASSLGGTGVLRAKNIQYF. The CDR3 DNA reads as TGTGCCAGCAGCTTGGGCGGGACAGGGGTTTTGAGGGCCAAAAACATTCAGTACTTC.

This clone was counted between two and nine times. The rearrangement links TRBV5-1 to TRBJ2-2; perhaps TRBD2 as D (5 bases). Germline V gene data show CDR1 as SGHRS and CDR2 as YFSETQ. The V and J ends lost 5 bases and 2 bases respectively, with 13 bases between them. This CDR3 is 15 amino acids long. The CDR3 loop reads CASREEGGNTGELFF. As DNA, the CDR3 is TGCGCCAGCAGAGAGGAAGGAGGTAACACCGGGGAGCTGTTTTTT.

The chain combines TRBV14 with TRBJ1-2, with TRBD1 as a possible D gene (5 bases). The CDR3 covers 13 residues. Looked up from germline, CDR1 is SGHDN and CDR2 is FVKESK. Trimming removed 4 bases at V and 4 bases at J, with 10 bases between. CDR3 nucleotide sequence: TGTGCCAGCAGCCTCGGGACTTTCTATGGCTACACCTTC. It codes for CASSLGTFYGYTF.

The chain links TRBV12-5 to TRBJ1-2; TRBD1 matches 10 bases. The CDR3 consists of 16 residues. V was pared by 1 base and J by 2 bases, with 4 bases of the junction left unmatched. Germline CDR1 is LGHNT and CDR2 is FRNRAP. CDR3 region: CASGLEPGQGNYGYTF. The DNA for the CDR3 is TGTGCTAGTGGTTTGGAACCGGGACAGGGGAACTATGGCTACACCTTC.

The V and J genes are TRBV19 and TRBJ1-3; 8 bases line up with TRBD1. The CDR3 has 15 amino acids. Germline V CDR1 and CDR2: LNHDA, SQIVND (reference sequence). Trimming at V came to 6 bases and at J to 1 base, leaving 5 bases not matched to a gene. In nucleotides, the CDR3 is TGTGCCAGTAGCTCTACAGGGGGATCTGGAAACACCATATATTTT. Residues: CASSSTGGSGNTIYF.